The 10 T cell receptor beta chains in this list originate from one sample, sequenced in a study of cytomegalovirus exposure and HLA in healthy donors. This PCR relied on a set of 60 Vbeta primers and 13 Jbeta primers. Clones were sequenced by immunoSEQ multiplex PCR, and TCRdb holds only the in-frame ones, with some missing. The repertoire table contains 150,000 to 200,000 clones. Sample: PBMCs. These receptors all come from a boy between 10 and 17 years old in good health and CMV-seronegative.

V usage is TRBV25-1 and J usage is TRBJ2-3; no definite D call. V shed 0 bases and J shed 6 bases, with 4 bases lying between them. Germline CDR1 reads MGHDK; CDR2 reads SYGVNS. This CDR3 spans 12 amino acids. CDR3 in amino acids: CASSEYEDTQYF. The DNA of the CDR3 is TGTGCCAGCAGTGAATATGAGGATACGCAGTATTTT.

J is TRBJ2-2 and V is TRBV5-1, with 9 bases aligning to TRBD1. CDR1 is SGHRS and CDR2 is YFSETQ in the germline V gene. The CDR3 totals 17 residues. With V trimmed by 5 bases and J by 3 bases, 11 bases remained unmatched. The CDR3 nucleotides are TGCGCCAGCAGGAGACAGGGGGACTCGGGAGACACCGGGGAGCTGTTTTTT. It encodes CASRRQGDSGDTGELFF.

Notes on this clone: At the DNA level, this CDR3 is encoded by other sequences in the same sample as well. The CDR3 nucleotides read TGCGCCAGCAGCCTGCCGGGGGGCCAAGAGACCCAGTACTTC. This translates into CASSLPGGQETQYF. The chain is built from TRBV5-1 and TRBJ2-5; 7 bases line up with TRBD2. There are 14 residues in the CDR3. After removal of 4 bases from V and 1 base from J, the junction contained 4 bases not matched to a gene. The germline V gene encodes CDR1 SGHRS and CDR2 YFSETQ.

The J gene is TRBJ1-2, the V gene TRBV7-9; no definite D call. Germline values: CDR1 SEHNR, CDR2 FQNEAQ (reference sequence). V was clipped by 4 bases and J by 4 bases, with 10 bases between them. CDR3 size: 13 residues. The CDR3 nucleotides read TGTGCCAGCAGCTCGGCGGAGGGCTATGGCTACACCTTC. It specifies CASSSAEGYGYTF.

CDR3 sequence: CASSLDAEAFF. CDR3 bases: TGTGCCAGCAGCTTAGATGCGGAAGCTTTCTTT. This rearrangement joins TRBV7-8 to TRBJ1-1, with D unclear. The germline CDR1 and CDR2 sequences are SGHVS and FQNEAQ. Trimming removed 1 base at V and 8 bases at J, with 5 bases between. The CDR3 runs to 11 residues.

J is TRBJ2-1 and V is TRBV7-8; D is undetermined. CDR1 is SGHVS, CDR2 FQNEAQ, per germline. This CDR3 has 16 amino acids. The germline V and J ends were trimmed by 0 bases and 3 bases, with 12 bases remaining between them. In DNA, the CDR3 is TGTGCCAGCAGCTTAGCGTGGCAGGCCGACTACAATGAGCAGTTCTTC. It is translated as CASSLAWQADYNEQFF. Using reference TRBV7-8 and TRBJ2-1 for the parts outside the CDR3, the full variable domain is GAGVSQSPRYKVAKRGQDVALRCDPISGHVSLFWYQQALGQGPEFLTYFQNEAQLDKSGLPSDRFFAERPEGSVSTLKIQRTQQEDSAVYLCASSLAWQADYNEQFFGPGTRLTVL.

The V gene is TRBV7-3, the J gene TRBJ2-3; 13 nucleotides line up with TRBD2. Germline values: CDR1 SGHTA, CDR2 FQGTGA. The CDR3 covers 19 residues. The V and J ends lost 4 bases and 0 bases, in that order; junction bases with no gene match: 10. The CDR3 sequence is CASSSYGTSGGASTDTQYF. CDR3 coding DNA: TGTGCCAGCAGCTCATACGGAACTAGCGGGGGGGCCAGCACAGATACGCAGTATTTT. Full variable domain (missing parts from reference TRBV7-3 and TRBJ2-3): GAGVSQTPSNKVTEKGKYVELRCDPISGHTALYWYRQSLGQGPEFLIYFQGTGAADDSGLPNDRFFAVRPEGSVSTLKIQRTERGDSAVYLCASSSYGTSGGASTDTQYFGPGTRLTVL.

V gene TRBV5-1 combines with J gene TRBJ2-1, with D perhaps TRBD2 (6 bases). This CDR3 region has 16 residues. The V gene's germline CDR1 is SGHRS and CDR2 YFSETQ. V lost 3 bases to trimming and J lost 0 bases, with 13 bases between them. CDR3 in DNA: TGCGCCAGCAGCTCGGGAGCGGCGAGCTCCTACAATGAGCAGTTCTTC. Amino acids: CASSSGAASSYNEQFF. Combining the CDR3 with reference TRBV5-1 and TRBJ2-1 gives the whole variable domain KAGVTQTPRYLIKTRGQQVTLSCSPISGHRSVSWYQQTPGQGLQFLFEYFSETQRNKGNFPGRFSGRQFSNSRSEMNVSTLELGDSALYLCASSSGAASSYNEQFFGPGTRLTVL.

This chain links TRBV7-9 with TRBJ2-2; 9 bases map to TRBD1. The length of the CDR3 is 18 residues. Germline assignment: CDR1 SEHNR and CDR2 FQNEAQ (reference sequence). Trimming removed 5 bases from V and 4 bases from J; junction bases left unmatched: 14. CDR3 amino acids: CASSPDLFTDRGTGELFF. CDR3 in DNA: TGTGCCAGCAGCCCTGACCTTTTTACGGACAGGGGCACCGGGGAGCTGTTTTTT.

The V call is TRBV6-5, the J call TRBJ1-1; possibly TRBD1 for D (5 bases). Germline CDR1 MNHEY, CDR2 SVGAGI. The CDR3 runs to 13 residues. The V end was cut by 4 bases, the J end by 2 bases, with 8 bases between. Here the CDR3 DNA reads TGTGCCAGCAGTTGGGACTTCAACACTGAAGCTTTCTTT. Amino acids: CASSWDFNTEAFF.